This T cell receptor (beta chain) came from a study of TIL therapy for anti-PD-1-resistant metastatic lung cancer (dated by TCRdb to about 2021). Background on the whole study: Enrolled patients had a median age of around 50 years (range roughly 38-80) and a median tumor PD-L1 proportion score of less than 7%. Most of the cohort had lung adenocarcinoma, including four EGFR-mutant tumors and two ALK-rearranged tumors, and half of the patients were either current or former smokers. A median non-synonymous tumor mutation burden of 1.5 mutations per megabase was determined across the cohort by whole-exome sequencing. T cell receptor beta sequencing of tumor and peripheral blood served to follow clonotypes across the tumor, the expanded TIL product, and serial blood samples. What the work shows at the level of the full study, not this receptor alone: The study protocol defined all tumor marker inferences as exploratory. The cohort was highly selected, including more treatment-naive, never-smoker and oncogene-addicted patients than is typical, which limits generalizability. TIL culture showed high clonal turnover, with many enriched product clones undetected in the baseline tumor, suggesting clonal contraction rather than faithful expansion. Compared with baseline intratumoral T cells, expanded TIL cultures were more clonal and less diverse (median clonality roughly 6% vs 31%, p < 0.0001).

Sequences SGHTS (CDR1) and YDEGEE (CDR2) are obtained from the germline V gene. The CDR3 contains 16 residues, cysteine and phenylalanine counted. Solely the CDR3 DNA is kept, with 48 bases framed from the first base. V loses 1 base of germline sequence and J loses 2 bases, and the interval between the two ends is 13 bases. TCR beta CDR3 regions were amplified from genomic DNA with the immunoSEQ v3 hsTCRB kit using bias-controlled multiplex PCR. TCR libraries were sequenced on an Illumina NextSeq 500 to approximately 2 million read pairs for survey level or about 5-6 million for deep level. The original pipeline was this. Clonality was reported by immunoSEQ Analyzer software, which also assigned V, D and J genes and filtered out non-productive sequences. Repertoires of infused TIL and blood were compared using productive Simpson clonality and the Morisita overlap index of productive TRB rearrangements. The clones in this table, taken by TCRdb from immuneACCESS, are in-frame only. Not every clone is retained; where verified, under half of the shortfall comes from an unresolved V gene, and the cause of the rest is unknown. V, J and clone size reflect that table, while D and trimming were determined from the DNA. This sample comprises roughly 9,800 clones, about 60% of them detected only once. 12% of the sample is in the top ten clones.

A note on this clone: Its antigen target is currently unknown. No much larger clone exists at a distance of one base, and base qualities are not known.

What the time point label conveys for this sample: pre-treatment sample, taken before nivolumab and TIL therapy. Excised metastases, mostly pleural nodules or supraclavicular lymph nodes, were used as baseline tumor samples and were taken from the same resection from which TIL were grown. Tumors were harvested before any PD-1/PD-L1 blockade; patients then received nivolumab, and those progressing received lymphodepletion, expanded TIL infusion and IL-2. A phase I trial run at two centers enrolled adults with stage 4 NSCLC between late 2017 and January 2020. Samples were obtained from a single-arm, open-label phase I trial in which tumor-infiltrating lymphocyte therapy with nivolumab was evaluated in advanced non-small cell lung cancer. For each resected tumor, portions were snap-frozen in liquid nitrogen and kept at -80 degrees C. Using laser-capture macrodissection, tumor regions of interest were selected on H&E sections, then pulverized into around 16 mg aliquots and extracted using Qiagen Allprep kits.

The sequenced sample was tumor tissue, obtained at baseline. The TCR originated in a person aged 30 to 80 with non-small cell lung cancer. The V and J genes are TRBV5-8 and TRBJ1-3; the D gene cannot be resolved reliably. The DNA is TGTGCCAGCAGCTTGTACGGGGTCCTGGCTGGAAACACCATATATTTT. This gives the protein CASSLYGVLAGNTIYF. This CDR3, with the reference TRBV5-8 and TRBJ1-3 proteins standing in past its ends, gives the full variable domain EAGVTQSPTHLIKTRGQQATLRCSPISGHTSVYWYQQALGLGLQFLLWYDEGEERNRGNFPPRFSGRQFPNYSSELNVNALELEDSALYLCASSLYGVLAGNTIYFGEGSWLTVV.